This T cell receptor beta chain was sequenced for a study of OX40 agonist ivuxolimab in advanced cancers. In the study overall: The study treated patients with ivuxolimab, an agonistic anti-OX40 (CD134) antibody.

Profiled with immunoSEQ multiplex PCR; TCRdb holds only in-frame clones, not every one. The sample lists 15,000 to 20,000 clones, roughly 72% seen once, with approximately 24% in the top ten. The V end lost 6 bases, the J end lost 4 bases, and 13 bases lay between the germline ends. Germline V lookup: CDR1 MNHEY, CDR2 SVGAGI. This CDR3 has 14 amino acids. The clonotype comes from an adult with an advanced solid tumor such as melanoma, head and neck, liver or kidney cancer. The chain carries TRBV6-5 and TRBJ2-1; weak D call: TRBD2 (5 bases). The sequenced sample was CD4+ or CD8+ T cells sorted from blood, obtained in a trial of the OX40 agonist ivuxolimab. DNA for the CDR3: TGTGCCAGCAGATCTCCCCGGGGTTACAATGAGCAGTTCTTC. Protein product: CASRSPRGYNEQFF.